A selection of T cell receptor beta chains follows, all from one sample in a study of blood T cell repertoires in COVID-19. The method was immunoSEQ multiplex PCR; TCRdb's version includes in-frame clones alone and lacks a portion of them. The table shows 250,000 to 300,000 clones, with roughly 85% occurring only once. Sequenced: peripheral blood. The receptor set was obtained from a man aged 55 to 70 who had recovered from COVID-19. The CDR3 runs from the conserved cysteine through the conserved F or W. A D gene is named only where the DNA matches it firmly. Expanded clones are given a class, and other clones once, few, many or no size at all.

TRBJ1-2	-	TRBV3-1/TRBV3-2	few	CASSQVAGTGYTF	TGTGCCAGCAGCCAAGTGGCTGGCACTGGCTACACCTTC
TRBJ2-1	TRBD2	TRBV2	once	CASRPTGTSPYNEQFF	TGTGCCAGCAGACCCACCGGGACTAGCCCTTACAATGAGCAGTTCTTC
TRBJ2-7	TRBD2	TRBV19	-	CASSIQSGTRTGEQYF	TGTGCCAGTAGTATTCAGTCTGGGACTAGGACTGGCGAGCAGTACTTC
TRBJ2-7	-	TRBV10-3	-	CAIRGAYEQYF	TGTGCCATCCGGGGTGCCTACGAGCAGTACTTC
TRBJ1-5	-	TRBV5-1	once	CASSLDRDGQPQHF	TGCGCCAGCAGCTTGGACAGGGACGGTCAGCCCCAGCATTTT
TRBJ2-1	TRBD2	TRBV13	-	CASSLSGGAVEQFF	TGTGCCAGCAGCTTGAGCGGGGGGGCGGTTGAGCAGTTCTTC
TRBJ1-5	-	TRBV19	-	CASSIGQFNQPQHF	TGTGCCAGTAGTATAGGGCAGTTCAATCAGCCCCAGCATTTT
TRBJ2-3	TRBD2	TRBV10-3	-	CATGLAGGGKDTQYF	TGTGCCACGGGACTAGCGGGAGGGGGTAAAGATACGCAGTATTTT
TRBJ2-6	TRBD1	TRBV6-5	-	CASEGASGANVLTF	TGTGCCAGCGAGGGGGCCTCTGGGGCCAACGTCCTGACTTTC
TRBJ2-7	TRBD1	TRBV4-1	once	CASSRGTGLGEQYF	TGCGCCAGCAGCCGCGGGACAGGGCTTGGCGAGCAGTACTTC
TRBJ2-7	TRBD1	TRBV5-1	-	CASSQRPTGATYEQYF	TGCGCCAGCAGCCAACGTCCGACAGGGGCGACCTACGAGCAGTACTTC
TRBJ1-2	-	TRBV29-1	many	CSVEWARGDYGYTF	TGCAGCGTTGAATGGGCCAGGGGAGACTATGGCTACACCTTC
TRBJ2-2	TRBD1	TRBV11-2	-	CASSLGTGFGELFF	TGTGCCAGCAGCTTGGGGACAGGGTTCGGGGAGCTGTTTTTT
TRBJ2-6	-	TRBV27	-	CATGGVGGANVLTF	TGTGCCACCGGAGGGGTGGGTGGGGCCAACGTCCTGACTTTC
TRBJ2-7	TRBD1	TRBV9	-	CASSALQGAEQYF	TGTGCCAGCAGCGCGTTACAGGGGGCCGAGCAGTACTTC
TRBJ2-3	-	TRBV29-1	-	CSVARNTDTQYF	TGCAGCGTTGCCAGGAACACAGATACGCAGTATTTT
TRBJ1-1	-	TRBV6-5	-	CASSPMEGRHTEAFF	TGTGCCAGCAGTCCAATGGAGGGTAGGCACACTGAAGCTTTCTTT
TRBJ2-7	TRBD1	TRBV5-1	-	CASSLAGTGFLEQYF	TGCGCCAGCAGCTTGGCCGGGACAGGGTTCCTGGAGCAGTACTTC
TRBJ2-2	TRBD2	TRBV5-5	-	CASSLTEAGRGTGELFF	TGTGCCAGCAGCTTGACAGAAGCGGGAAGGGGAACCGGGGAGCTGTTTTTT
TRBJ2-1	TRBD2	TRBV5-1	-	CASSLTGTSGLNEQFF	TGCGCCAGCAGCTTAACCGGGACTAGCGGACTCAATGAGCAGTTCTTC
TRBJ2-7	TRBD2	TRBV30	-	CAWSGPGLAGGYEQYF	TGTGCCTGGAGTGGCCCGGGACTAGCGGGGGGCTACGAGCAGTACTTC
TRBJ1-1	-	TRBV3-1/TRBV3-2	-	CASSSGSRAFF	TGTGCCAGCAGCTCCGGGTCCCGAGCTTTCTTT
TRBJ2-3	-	TRBV5-4	-	CASSLGGLGGGTDTQYF	TGTGCCAGCAGCTTGGGGGGGCTTGGAGGAGGAACAGATACGCAGTATTTT
TRBJ2-5	-	TRBV27	-	CASSHDRFRETQYF	TGTGCCAGCAGCCATGACAGGTTTCGGGAGACCCAGTACTTC
TRBJ2-3	TRBD2	TRBV7-8	-	CASSQRTSGGQRYF	TGTGCCAGCAGCCAGAGGACTAGCGGGGGACAGCGGTATTTT
TRBJ1-1	TRBD1	TRBV30	once	CAWTRDSVKAFF	TGTGCCTGGACCAGGGACAGCGTCAAAGCTTTCTTT
TRBJ1-3	TRBD1	TRBV7-9	-	CASSSRRTGGNSGNTIYF	TGTGCCAGCAGCTCAAGGCGGACAGGTGGGAACTCTGGAAACACCATATATTTT
TRBJ1-2	TRBD1	TRBV9	-	CASSPGQGAYYGYTF	TGTGCCAGCAGCCCCGGACAGGGGGCTTACTATGGCTACACCTTC
TRBJ1-1	TRBD1	TRBV5-1	-	CASSPGDRGNTEAFF	TGCGCCAGCAGCCCGGGGGACAGGGGGAACACTGAAGCTTTCTTT
TRBJ2-1	TRBD1	TRBV19	-	CASSIVGTGLNEQFF	TGTGCCAGTAGTATAGTTGGGACAGGGCTGAATGAGCAGTTCTTC
TRBJ2-5	TRBD1	TRBV11-2	once	CASSRGGDRVQETQYF	TGTGCCAGCAGCCGGGGAGGGGACAGGGTCCAAGAGACCCAGTACTTC
TRBJ2-1	TRBD2	TRBV29-1	-	CSVENRTSGPTEDEQFF	TGCAGCGTTGAAAATCGGACTAGCGGGCCAACGGAGGATGAGCAGTTCTTC
TRBJ1-5	-	TRBV28	-	CASSRLSGVNQPQHF	TGTGCCAGCAGTCGTCTTTCAGGGGTCAATCAGCCCCAGCATTTT
TRBJ2-3	TRBD2	TRBV7-6	-	CASSSMGGASGSTDTQYF	TGTGCCAGCAGCTCGATGGGGGGAGCTAGCGGGTCCACAGATACGCAGTATTTT
TRBJ2-2	-	TRBV10-1	once	CASSGRAGQNTGELFF	TGCGCCAGCAGTGGACGAGCGGGTCAAAATACCGGGGAGCTGTTTTTT